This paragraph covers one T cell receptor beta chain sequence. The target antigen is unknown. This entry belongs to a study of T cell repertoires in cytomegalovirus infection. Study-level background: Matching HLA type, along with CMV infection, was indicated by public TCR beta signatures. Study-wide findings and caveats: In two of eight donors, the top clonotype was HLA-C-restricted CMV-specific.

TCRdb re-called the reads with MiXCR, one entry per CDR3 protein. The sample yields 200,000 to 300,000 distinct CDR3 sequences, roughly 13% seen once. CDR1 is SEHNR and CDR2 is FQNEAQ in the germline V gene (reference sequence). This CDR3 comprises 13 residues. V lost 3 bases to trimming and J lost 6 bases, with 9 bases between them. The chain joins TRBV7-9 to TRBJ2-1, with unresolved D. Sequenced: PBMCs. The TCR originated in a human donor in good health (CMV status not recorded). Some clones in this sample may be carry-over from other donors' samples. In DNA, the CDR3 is TGTGCCAGCAGCTTCACCCTGGGCAATGAGCAGTTCTTC. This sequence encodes CASSFTLGNEQFF.